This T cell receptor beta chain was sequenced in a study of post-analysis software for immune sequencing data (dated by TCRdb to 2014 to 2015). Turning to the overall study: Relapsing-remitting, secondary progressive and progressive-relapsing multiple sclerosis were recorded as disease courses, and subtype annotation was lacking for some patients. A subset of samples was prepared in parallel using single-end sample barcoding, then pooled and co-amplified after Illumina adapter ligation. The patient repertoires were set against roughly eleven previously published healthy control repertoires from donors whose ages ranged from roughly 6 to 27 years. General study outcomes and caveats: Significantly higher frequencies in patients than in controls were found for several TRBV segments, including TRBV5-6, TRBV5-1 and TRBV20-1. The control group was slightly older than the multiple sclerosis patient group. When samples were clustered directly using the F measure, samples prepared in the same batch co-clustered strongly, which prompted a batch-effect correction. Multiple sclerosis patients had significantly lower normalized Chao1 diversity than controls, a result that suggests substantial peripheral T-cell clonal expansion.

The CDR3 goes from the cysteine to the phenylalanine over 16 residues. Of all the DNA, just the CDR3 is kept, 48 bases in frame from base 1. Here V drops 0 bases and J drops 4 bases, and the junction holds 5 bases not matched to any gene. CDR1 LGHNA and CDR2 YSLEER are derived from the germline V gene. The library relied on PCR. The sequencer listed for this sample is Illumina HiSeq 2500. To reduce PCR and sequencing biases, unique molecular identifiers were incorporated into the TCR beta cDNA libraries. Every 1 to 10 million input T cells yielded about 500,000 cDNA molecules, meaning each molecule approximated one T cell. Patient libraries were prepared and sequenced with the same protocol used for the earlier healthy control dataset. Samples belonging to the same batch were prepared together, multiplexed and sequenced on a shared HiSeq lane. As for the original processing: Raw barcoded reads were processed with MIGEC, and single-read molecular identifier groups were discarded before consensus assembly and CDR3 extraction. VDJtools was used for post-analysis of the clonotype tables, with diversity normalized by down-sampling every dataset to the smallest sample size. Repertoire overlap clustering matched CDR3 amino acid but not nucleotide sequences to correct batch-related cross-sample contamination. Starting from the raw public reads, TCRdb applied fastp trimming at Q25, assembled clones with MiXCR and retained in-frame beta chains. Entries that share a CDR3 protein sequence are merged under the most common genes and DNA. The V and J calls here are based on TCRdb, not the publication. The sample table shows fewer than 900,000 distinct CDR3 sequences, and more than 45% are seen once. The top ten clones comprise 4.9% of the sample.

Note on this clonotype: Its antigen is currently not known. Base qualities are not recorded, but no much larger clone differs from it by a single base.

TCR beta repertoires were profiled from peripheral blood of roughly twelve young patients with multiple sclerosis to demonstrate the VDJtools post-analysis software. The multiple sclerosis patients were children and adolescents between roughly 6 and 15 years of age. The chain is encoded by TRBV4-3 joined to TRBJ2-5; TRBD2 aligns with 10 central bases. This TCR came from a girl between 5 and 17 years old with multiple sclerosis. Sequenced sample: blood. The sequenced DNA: TGCGCCAGCAGCCAAGACCTAGCGGGAGTTATAGAGACCCAGTACTTC. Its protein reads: CASSQDLAGVIETQYF.